This T cell receptor (beta chain) was observed in a study of human thymus T cells. Findings of the study overall: Biased V and J segment usage appeared in thymus and peripheral blood. Related research examined unrelated individuals and reported that their thymic repertoires overlapped highly.

Remarks on this clone: Its antigen is unknown.

The data were produced by immunoSEQ multiplex PCR, yet TCRdb's version contains in-frame clones alone and is incomplete. The sample carries tens of thousands of clones, 95% recorded once. Trimming took off 2 bases at V and 6 bases at J, with 19 bases between the two ends. Germline V gene data show CDR1 as SQVTM and CDR2 as ANQGSEA. The CDR3 runs 15 residues. Thymus specimens were resections from corrective heart surgery. Samples came from healthy Finnish infants during open corrective cardiac surgery. V gene TRBV29-1 combines with J gene TRBJ2-5; no definite D call. This clonotype was obtained from a girl under three years old with a congenital heart defect but otherwise immunologically healthy. Sequenced input: thymus tissue. CDR3 sequence (DNA): TGCAGCGTTGAAAACCCCCTTGGCCAGCTGAAGACCCAGTACTTC. Its protein is CSVENPLGQLKTQYF.